This T cell receptor (beta chain) was recovered during a study of blood T cell repertoires in COVID-19. About the study: Nucleic acid was either cDNA or gDNA, and it came from T cells, B-cell-depleted T cells, or PBMCs.

In its sample, this clone was seen once. How the authors handled the data: For nucleated cells, counts were estimated from reference gene primer amplification. Here immunoSEQ multiplex PCR was the method, and the copy in TCRdb shows in-frame clones only, minus some. That table furnishes V, J and clone size, whereas the DNA furnished D and trimming. The sample lists some 150,000 clones, about four fifths occurring once. Germline V lookup: CDR1 MGHRA, CDR2 YSYEKL. Between the trimmed V and J ends, which lost 0 bases and 0 bases, there was a span of 17 bases. The CDR3 is made up of 18 amino acids. The chain recombines TRBV4-1 with TRBJ1-2; TRBD1 might be the D (6 bases). The sequencing input was peripheral blood. The source of this sequence is a man in his fifties or sixties with acute or convalescent COVID-19. The CDR3 loop is CASSQDRLGQGTNYGYTF. The CDR3 DNA reads as TGCGCCAGCAGCCAAGACCGCCTGGGACAAGGAACTAACTATGGCTACACCTTC.